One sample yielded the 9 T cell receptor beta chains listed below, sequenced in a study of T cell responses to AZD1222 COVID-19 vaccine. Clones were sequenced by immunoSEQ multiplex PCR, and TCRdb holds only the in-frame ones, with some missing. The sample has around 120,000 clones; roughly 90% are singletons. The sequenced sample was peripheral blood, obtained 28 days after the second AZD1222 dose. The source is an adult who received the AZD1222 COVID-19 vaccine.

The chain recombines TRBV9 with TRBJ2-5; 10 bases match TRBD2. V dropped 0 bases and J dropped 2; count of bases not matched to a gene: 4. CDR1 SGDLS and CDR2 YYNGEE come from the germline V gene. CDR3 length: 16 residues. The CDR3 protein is CASSVDDSGGQETQYF. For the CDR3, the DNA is TGTGCCAGCAGCGTAGACGATAGCGGGGGGCAAGAGACCCAGTACTTC.

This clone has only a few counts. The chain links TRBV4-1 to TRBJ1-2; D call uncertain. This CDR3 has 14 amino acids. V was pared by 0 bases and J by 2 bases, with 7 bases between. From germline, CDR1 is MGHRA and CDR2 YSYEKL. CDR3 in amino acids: CASSQEVANYGYTF. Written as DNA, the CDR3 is TGCGCCAGCAGCCAAGAGGTGGCGAACTATGGCTACACCTTC.

DNA for the CDR3: TGTGCCAGCAGCTTAGGGAAGGCTAGCGGGAGTCTCGCAGATACGCAGTATTTT. Amino acid sequence: CASSLGKASGSLADTQYF. The chain has TRBV7-9 and TRBJ2-3; 10 positions match TRBD2. V trimming: 1 base; J trimming: 4 bases; junction bases outside the gene matches: 11. Germline CDR1 and CDR2: SEHNR and FQNEAQ (reference sequence). The CDR3 is made up of 18 amino acids.

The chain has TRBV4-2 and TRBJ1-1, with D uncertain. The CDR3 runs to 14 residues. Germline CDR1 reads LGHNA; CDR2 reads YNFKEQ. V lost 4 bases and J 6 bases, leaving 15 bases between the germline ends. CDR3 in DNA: TGTGCCAGCAGCCGTGGTGAGACGGTACCTGAAGCTTTCTTT. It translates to CASSRGETVPEAFF.

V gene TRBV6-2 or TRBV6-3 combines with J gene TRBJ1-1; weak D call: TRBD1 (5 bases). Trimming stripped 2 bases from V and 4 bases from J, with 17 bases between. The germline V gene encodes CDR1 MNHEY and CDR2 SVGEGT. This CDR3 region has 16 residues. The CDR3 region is CASSYQPGMGGTEAFF. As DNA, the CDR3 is TGTGCCAGCAGTTACCAACCAGGGATGGGGGGCACTGAAGCTTTCTTT.

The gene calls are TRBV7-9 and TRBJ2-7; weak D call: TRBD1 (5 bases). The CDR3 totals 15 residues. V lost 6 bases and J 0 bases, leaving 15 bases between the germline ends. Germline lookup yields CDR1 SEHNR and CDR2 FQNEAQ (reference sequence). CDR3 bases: TGTGCCAGCAGTTCGGCCGGACAAATCTCCTACGAGCAGTACTTC. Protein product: CASSSAGQISYEQYF.

The CDR3 protein is CASSLSGGYTGELFF. CDR3 nucleotide sequence: TGTGCCAGCAGCCTTAGCGGGGGGTACACCGGGGAGCTGTTTTTT. The rearrangement uses TRBV6-5 and TRBJ2-2; TRBD2 aligns across 10 bases. The CDR3 contains 15 residues. The germline V gene has CDR1 MNHEY and CDR2 SVGAGI. The J segment lost 3 bases and the V segment lost 6 bases, leaving 4 bases of the junction unmatched.

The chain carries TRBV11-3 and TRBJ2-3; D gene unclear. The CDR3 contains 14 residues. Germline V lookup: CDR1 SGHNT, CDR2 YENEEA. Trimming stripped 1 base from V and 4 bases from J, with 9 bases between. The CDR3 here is CASSLGPNADTQYF. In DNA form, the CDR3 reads TGTGCCAGCAGCTTAGGGCCCAACGCAGATACGCAGTATTTT.

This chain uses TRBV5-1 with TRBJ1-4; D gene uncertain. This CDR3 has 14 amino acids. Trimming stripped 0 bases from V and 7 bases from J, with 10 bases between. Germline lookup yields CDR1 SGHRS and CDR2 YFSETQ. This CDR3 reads CASSLDSSSEKLFF. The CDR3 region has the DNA TGCGCCAGCAGCTTGGACAGCTCTTCTGAAAAACTGTTTTTT.